This T cell receptor (beta chain) emerged from a study of identical twins. Unmatched junction bases numbered 9, after V lost 4 bases and J lost 8 bases. The CDR3 has 15 residues. Germline loops: CDR1 SSHAT, CDR2 FNYEAQ (reference sequence). TCRdb reanalysed the 5' RACE reads using MiXCR and keeps one entry per CDR3 protein. In the table there are 300,000 to 350,000 distinct CDR3 sequences, roughly an eighth of which are singletons. As to this clonotype: The antigen is undetermined.

General study points: Excess twin sharing in beta out-of-frame sequences was weaker. The same donors were not followed; conclusions instead depended on cross-sectional statistical analysis.

The data also belong to a second study, concerning yellow fever vaccine responses in identical twins.

The receptor was isolated from a woman aged 18-29 years in good health. The sequenced material came from CD8+ T cells sorted from blood. The chain joins TRBV7-7 to TRBJ2-1, with 9 bases lining up with TRBD2. Here the CDR3 reads CASSYGTSSHDEQFF. CDR3 sequence (DNA): TGTGCCAGCAGCTACGGGACTAGCAGTCACGATGAGCAGTTCTTC.